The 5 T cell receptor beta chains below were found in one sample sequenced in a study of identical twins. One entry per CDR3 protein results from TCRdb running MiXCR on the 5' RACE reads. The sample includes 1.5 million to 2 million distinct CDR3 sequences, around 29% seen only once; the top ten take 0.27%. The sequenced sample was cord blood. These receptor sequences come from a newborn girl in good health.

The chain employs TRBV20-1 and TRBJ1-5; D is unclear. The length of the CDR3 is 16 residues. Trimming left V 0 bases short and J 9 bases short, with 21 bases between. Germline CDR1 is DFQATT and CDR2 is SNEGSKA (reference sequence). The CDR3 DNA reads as TGCAGTGCTAGAGATGGGCGCCAGCCCATGGTTGGGCCCCAGCATTTT. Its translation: CSARDGRQPMVGPQHF.

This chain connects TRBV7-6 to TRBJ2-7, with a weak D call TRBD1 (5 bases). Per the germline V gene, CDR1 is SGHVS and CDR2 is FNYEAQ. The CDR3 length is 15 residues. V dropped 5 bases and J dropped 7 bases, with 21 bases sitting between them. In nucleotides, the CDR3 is TGTGCCAGCAGCCCTCAGGGCCAGTGGGTGCATGAGCAGTACTTC. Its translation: CASSPQGQWVHEQYF.

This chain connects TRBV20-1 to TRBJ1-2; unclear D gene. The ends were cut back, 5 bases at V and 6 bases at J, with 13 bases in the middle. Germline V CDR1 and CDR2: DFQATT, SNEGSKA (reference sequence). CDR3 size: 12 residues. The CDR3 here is CSAGRVRDGYTF. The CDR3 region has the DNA TGCAGTGCTGGTCGGGTACGCGATGGCTACACCTTC.

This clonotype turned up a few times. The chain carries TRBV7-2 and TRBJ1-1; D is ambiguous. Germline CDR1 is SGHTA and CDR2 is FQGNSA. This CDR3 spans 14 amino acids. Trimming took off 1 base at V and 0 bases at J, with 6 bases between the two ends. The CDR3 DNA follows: TGTGCCAGCAGCTTAGTGCGTATGAACACTGAAGCTTTCTTT. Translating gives CASSLVRMNTEAFF.

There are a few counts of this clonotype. Here the CDR3 reads CASSQNRGEPQHF. The CDR3 DNA reads as TGTGCCAGCAGCCAAAACAGGGGGGAGCCCCAGCATTTT. The gene calls are TRBV3-1 and TRBJ1-5; 8 nucleotides match TRBD1. V shed 2 bases, J shed 8 bases, and the junction held 2 bases outside the gene matches. The CDR3 is 13 residues long. Germline CDR1 LGHDT, CDR2 YNNKEL (reference sequence).